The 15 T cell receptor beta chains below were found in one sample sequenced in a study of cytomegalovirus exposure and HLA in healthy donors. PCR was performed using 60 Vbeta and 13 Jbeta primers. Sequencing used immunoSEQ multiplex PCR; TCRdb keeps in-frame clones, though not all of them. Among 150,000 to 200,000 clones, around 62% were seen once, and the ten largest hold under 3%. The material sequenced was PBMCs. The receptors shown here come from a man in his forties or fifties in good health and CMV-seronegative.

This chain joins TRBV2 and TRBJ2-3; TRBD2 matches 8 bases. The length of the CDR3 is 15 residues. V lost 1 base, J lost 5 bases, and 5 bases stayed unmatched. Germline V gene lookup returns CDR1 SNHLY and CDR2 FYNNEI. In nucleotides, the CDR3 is TGTGCCAGCAGTGAAGAGACGCGGGGGGTAGATACGCAGTATTTT. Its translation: CASSEETRGVDTQYF.

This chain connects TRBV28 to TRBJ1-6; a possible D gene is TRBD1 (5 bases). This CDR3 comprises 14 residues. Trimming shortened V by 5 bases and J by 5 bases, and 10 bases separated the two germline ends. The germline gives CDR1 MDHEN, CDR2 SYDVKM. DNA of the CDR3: TGTGCCAGCAGTCTCGACAGCAATAATTCACCCCTCCACTTT. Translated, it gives CASSLDSNNSPLHF.

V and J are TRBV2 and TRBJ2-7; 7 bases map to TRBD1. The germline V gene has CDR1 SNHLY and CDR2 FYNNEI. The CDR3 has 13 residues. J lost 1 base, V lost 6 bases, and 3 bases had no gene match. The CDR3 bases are TGTGCCAGCAGGAGGGACAGTTCCTACGAGCAGTACTTC. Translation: CASRRDSSYEQYF.

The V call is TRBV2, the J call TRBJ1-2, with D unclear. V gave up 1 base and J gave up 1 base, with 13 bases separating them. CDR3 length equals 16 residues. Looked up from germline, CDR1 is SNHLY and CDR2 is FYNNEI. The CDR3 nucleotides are TGTGCCAGCAGTGAAGAGTGGGCAAGCAGTAACTATGGCTACACCTTC. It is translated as CASSEEWASSNYGYTF. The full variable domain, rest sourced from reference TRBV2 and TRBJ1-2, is EPEVTQTPSHQVTQMGQEVILRCVPISNHLYFYWYRQILGQKVEFLVSFYNNEISEKSEIFDDQFSVERPDGSNFTLKIRSTKLEDSAMYFCASSEEWASSNYGYTFGSGTRLTVV.

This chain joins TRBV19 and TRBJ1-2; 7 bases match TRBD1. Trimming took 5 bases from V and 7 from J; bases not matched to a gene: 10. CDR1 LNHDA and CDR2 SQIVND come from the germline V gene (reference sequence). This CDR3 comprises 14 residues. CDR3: CASSYDREAGGYTF. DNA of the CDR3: TGTGCCAGTAGTTACGACAGGGAGGCGGGTGGCTACACCTTC.

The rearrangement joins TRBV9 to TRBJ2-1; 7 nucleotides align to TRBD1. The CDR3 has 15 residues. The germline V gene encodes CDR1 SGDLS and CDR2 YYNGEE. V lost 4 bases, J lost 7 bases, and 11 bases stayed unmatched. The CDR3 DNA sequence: TGTGCCAGCAGCTCCTCGGGGCAGGGGGTAAATGAGCAGTTCTTC. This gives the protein CASSSSGQGVNEQFF.

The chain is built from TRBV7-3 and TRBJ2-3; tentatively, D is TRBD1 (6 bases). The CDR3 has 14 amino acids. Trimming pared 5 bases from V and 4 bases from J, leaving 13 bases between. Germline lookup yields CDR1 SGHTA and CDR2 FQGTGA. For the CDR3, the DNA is TGTGCCAGCAGCCCAGGGGTACGGCCAGATACGCAGTATTTT. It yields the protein CASSPGVRPDTQYF. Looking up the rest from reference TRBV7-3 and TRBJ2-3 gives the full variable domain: GAGVSQTPSNKVTEKGKYVELRCDPISGHTALYWYRQSLGQGPEFLIYFQGTGAADDSGLPNDRFFAVRPEGSVSTLKIQRTERGDSAVYLCASSPGVRPDTQYFGPGTRLTVL.

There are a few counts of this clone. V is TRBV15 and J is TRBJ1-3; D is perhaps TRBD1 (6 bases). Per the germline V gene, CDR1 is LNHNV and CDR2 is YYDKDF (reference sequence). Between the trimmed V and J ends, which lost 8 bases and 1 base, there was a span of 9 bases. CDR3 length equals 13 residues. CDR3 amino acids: CATSQGSGNTIYF. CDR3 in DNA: TGTGCCACCTCACAGGGATCTGGAAACACCATATATTTT.

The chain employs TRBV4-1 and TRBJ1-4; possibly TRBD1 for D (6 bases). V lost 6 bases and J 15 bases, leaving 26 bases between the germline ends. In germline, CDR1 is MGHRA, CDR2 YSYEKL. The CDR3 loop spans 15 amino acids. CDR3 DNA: TGCGCCAGCAGTCTAGATGCTACCTACCGGACAGCCGTGTTTTTT. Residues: CASSLDATYRTAVFF.

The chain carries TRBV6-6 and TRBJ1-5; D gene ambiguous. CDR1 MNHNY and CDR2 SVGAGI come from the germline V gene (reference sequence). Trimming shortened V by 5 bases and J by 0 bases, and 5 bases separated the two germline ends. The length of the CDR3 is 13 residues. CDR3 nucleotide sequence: TGTGCCAGCAGTCCAGATAGCAATCAGCCCCAGCATTTT. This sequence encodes CASSPDSNQPQHF.

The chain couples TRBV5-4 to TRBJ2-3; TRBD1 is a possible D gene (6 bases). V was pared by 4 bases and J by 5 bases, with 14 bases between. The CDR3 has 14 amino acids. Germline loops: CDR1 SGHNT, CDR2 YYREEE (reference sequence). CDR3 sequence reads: CASSPQGGRDTQYF. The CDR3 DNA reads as TGTGCCAGCAGCCCGCAAGGGGGTAGAGATACGCAGTATTTT.

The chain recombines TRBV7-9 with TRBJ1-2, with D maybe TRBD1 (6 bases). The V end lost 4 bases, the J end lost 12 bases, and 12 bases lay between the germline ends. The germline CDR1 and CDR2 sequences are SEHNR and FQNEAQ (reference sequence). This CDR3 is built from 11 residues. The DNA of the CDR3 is TGTGCCAGCAGCTCAGGGGAAGGGGACACCTTC. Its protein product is CASSSGEGDTF.

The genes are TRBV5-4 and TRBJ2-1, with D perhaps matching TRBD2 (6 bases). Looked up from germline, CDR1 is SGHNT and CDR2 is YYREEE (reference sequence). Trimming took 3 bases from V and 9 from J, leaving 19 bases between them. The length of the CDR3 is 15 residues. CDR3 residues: CASSYRGTSGGEQFF. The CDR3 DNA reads TGTGCCAGCAGCTACCGCGGGACTTCTGGGGGTGAGCAGTTCTTC.

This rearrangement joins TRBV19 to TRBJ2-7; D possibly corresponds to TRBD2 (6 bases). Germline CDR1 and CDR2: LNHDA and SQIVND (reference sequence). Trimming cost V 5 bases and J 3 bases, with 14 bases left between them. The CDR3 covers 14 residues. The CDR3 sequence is CASSSPGLVYEQYF. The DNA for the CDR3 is TGTGCCAGTAGTTCCCCGGGACTGGTCTACGAGCAGTACTTC.

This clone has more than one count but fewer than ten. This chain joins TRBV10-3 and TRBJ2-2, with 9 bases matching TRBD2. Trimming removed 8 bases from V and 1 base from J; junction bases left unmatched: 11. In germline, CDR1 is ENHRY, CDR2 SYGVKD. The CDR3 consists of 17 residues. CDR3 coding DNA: TGTGCCATCGGCTGGGGTGAAGCGGGGGGGAACACCGGGGAGCTGTTTTTT. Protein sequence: CAIGWGEAGGNTGELFF.